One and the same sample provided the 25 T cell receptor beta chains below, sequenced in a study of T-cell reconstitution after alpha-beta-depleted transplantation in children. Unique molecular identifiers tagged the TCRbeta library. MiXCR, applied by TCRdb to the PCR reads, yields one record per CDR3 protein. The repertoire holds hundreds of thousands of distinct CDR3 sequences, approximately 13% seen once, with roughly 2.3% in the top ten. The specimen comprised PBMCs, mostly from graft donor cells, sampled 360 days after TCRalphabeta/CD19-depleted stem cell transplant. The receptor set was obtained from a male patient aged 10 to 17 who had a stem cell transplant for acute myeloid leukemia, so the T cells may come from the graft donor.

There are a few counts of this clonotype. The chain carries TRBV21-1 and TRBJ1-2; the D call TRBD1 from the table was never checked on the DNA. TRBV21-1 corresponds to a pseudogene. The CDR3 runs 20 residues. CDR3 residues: CASSKIPLCSYRGRDYGYTF. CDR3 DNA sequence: TGTGCCAGCAGCAAAATCCCCCTTTGTAGTTACAGGGGGCGCGACTATGGCTACACCTTC.

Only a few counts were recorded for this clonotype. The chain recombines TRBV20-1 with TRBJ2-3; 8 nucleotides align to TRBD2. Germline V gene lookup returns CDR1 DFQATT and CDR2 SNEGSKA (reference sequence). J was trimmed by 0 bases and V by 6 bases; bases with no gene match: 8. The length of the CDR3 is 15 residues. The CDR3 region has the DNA TGCAGTGCCACGGGACTAGGCCTTAGCACAGATACGCAGTATTTT. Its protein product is CSATGLGLSTDTQYF.

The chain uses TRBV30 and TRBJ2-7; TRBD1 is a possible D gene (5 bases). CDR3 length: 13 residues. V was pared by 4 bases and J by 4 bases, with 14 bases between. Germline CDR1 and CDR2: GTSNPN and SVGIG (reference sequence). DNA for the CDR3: TGTGCCTGGATGTTGGATAAGGGGTACGAGCAGTACTTC. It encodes CAWMLDKGYEQYF.

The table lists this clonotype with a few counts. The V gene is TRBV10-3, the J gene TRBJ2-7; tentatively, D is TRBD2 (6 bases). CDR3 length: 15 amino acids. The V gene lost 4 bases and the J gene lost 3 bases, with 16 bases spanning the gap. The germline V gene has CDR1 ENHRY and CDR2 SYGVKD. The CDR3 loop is CAISARETGDYEQYF. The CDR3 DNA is TGTGCCATCAGTGCCAGGGAAACGGGAGACTACGAGCAGTACTTC.

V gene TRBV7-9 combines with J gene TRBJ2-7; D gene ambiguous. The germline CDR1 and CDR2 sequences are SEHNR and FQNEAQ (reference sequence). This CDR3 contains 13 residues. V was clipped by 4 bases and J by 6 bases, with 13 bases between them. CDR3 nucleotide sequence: TGTGCCAGCAGCTCGTCCGGGCCCCTCGAGCAGTACTTC. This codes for CASSSSGPLEQYF.

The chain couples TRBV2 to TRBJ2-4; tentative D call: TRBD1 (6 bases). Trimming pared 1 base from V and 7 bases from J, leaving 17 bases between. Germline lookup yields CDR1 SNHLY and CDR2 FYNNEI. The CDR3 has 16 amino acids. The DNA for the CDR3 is TGTGCCAGCAGTGAAGACCGGGACATCGTTTGGAACATTCAGTACTTC. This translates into CASSEDRDIVWNIQYF.

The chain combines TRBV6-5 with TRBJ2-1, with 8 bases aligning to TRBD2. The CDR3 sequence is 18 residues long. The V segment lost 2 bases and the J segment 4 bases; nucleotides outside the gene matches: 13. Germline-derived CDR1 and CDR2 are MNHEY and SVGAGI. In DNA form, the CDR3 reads TGTGCCAGCAGTTACCCCTATACTAGCGGAAATACTTACAATGAGCAGTTCTTC. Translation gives CASSYPYTSGNTYNEQFF.

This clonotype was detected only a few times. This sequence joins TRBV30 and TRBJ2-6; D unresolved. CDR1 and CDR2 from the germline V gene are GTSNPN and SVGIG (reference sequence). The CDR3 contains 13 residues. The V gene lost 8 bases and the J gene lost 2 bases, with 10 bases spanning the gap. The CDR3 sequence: CAQGYAGANVLTF. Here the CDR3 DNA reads TGTGCCCAAGGGTACGCTGGGGCCAACGTCCTGACTTTC. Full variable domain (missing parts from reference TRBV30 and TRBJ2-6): SQTIHQWPATLVQPVGSPLSLECTVEGTSNPNLYWYRQAAGRGLQLLFYSVGIGQISSEVPQNLSASRPQDRQFILSSKKLLLSDSGFYLCAQGYAGANVLTFGAGSRLTVL.

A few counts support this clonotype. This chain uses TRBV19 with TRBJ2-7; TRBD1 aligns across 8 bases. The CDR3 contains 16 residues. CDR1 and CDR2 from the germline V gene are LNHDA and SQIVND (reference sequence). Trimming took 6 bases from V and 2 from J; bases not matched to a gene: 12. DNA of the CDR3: TGTGCCAGTAGACTCACCGCCGGGACAGGTACCTACGAGCAGTACTTC. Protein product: CASRLTAGTGTYEQYF.

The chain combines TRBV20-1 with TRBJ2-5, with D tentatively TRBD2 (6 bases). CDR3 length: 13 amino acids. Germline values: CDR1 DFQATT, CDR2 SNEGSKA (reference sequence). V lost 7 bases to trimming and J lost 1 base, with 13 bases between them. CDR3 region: CSVPGLFQETQYF. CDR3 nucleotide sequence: TGCAGTGTCCCGGGACTGTTCCAAGAGACCCAGTACTTC.

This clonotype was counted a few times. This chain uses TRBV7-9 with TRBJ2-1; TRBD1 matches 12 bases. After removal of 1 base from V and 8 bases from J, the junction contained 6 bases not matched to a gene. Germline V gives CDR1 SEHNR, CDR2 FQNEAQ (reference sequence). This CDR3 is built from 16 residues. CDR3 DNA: TGTGCCAGCAGCTTAGTTTGGGACAGGGGGCGTGATGAGCAGTTCTTC. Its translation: CASSLVWDRGRDEQFF.

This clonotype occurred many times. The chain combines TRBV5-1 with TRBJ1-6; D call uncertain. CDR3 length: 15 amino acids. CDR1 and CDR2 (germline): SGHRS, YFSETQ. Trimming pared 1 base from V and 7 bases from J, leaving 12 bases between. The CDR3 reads CASSLLQDTNSPLHF. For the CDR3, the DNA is TGCGCCAGCAGCTTGTTGCAGGATACCAATTCACCCCTCCACTTT.

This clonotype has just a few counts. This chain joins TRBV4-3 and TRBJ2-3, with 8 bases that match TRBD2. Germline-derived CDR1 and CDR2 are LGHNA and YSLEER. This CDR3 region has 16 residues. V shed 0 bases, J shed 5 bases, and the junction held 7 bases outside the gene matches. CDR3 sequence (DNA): TGCGCCAGCAGCCAAGACTCGGGAGGGCCGGGAGATACGCAGTATTTT. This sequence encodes CASSQDSGGPGDTQYF.

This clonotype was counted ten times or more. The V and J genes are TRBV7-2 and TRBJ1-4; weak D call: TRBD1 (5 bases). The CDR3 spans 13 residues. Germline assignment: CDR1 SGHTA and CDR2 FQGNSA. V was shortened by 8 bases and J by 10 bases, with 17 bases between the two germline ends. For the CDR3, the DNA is TGTGCCAGCGCAGGGATGCGAGGTGGAAAACTGTTTTTT. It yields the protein CASAGMRGGKLFF.

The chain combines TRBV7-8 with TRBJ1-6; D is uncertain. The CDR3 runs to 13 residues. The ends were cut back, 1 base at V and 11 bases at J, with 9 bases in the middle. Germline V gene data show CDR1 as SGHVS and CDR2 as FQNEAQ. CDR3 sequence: CASSLVPGTPLHF. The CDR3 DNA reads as TGTGCCAGCAGCTTAGTACCGGGGACACCCCTCCACTTT.

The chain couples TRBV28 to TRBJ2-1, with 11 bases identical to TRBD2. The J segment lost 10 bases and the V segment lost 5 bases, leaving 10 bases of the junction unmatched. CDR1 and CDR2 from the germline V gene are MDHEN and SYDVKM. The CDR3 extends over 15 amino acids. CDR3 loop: CASSPQTSGTGEQFF. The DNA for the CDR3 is TGTGCCAGCAGTCCGCAGACTAGCGGGACGGGAGAGCAGTTCTTC.

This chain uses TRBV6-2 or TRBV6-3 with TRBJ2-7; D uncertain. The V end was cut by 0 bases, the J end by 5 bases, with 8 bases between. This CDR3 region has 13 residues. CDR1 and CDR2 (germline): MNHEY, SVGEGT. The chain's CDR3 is CASSYSGYDEQYF. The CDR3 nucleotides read TGTGCCAGCAGTTACTCGGGTTACGACGAGCAGTACTTC.

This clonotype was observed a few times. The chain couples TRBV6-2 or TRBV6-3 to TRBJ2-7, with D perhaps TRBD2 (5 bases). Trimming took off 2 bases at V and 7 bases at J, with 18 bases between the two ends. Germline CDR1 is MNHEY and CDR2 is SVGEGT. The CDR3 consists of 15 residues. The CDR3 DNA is TGTGCCAGCAGTTACCCGGAAGGGCTAGCTGGAGAGCAGTACTTC. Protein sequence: CASSYPEGLAGEQYF.

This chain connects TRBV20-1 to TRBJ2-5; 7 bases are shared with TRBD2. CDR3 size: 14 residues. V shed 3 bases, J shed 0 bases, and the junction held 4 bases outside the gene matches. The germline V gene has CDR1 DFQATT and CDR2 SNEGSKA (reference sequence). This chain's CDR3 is CSARWGGYQETQYF. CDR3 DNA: TGCAGTGCTAGGTGGGGGGGATACCAAGAGACCCAGTACTTC.

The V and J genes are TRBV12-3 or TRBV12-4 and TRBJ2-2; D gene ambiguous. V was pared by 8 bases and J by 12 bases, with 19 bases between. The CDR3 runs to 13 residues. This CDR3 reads CASLSGSHEKLFF. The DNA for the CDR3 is TGTGCCAGCCTATCGGGCAGTCATGAGAAGCTGTTTTTT.

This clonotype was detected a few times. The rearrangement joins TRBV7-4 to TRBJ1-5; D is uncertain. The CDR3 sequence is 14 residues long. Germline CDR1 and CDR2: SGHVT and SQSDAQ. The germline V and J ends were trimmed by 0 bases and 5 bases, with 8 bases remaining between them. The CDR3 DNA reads TGTGCCAGCAGCTTAGCGGGCGGGGATCAGCCCCAGCATTTT. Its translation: CASSLAGGDQPQHF. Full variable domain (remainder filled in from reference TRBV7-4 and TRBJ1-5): GAGVSQSPRYKVAKRGRDVALRCDSISGHVTLYWYRQTLGQGSEVLTYSQSDAQRDKSGRPSGRFSAERPERSVSTLKIQRTEQGDSAVYLCASSLAGGDQPQHFGDGTRLSIL.

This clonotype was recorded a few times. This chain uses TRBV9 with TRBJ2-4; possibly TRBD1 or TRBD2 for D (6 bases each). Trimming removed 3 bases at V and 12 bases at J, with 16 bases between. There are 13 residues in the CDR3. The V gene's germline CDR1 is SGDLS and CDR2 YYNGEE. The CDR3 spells CASSEGDFDHQYF. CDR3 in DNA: TGTGCCAGCAGCGAGGGGGACTTCGACCATCAGTACTTC.

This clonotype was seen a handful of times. CDR3: CSARGEASGPQETQYF. Written as DNA, the CDR3 is TGCAGTGCTAGAGGCGAGGCTAGCGGTCCCCAAGAGACCCAGTACTTC. This chain links TRBV20-1 with TRBJ2-5; 7 bases align to TRBD2. Per germline, CDR1 DFQATT and CDR2 SNEGSKA (reference sequence). Losses at the gene ends were 1 base for V and 1 base for J; bases not matched to a gene: 9. CDR3 size: 16 residues.

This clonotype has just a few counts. The CDR3 here is CASSLGTPGRIAYEQYF. CDR3 sequence (DNA): TGTGCCAGCAGTTTAGGAACCCCGGGACGGATAGCCTACGAGCAGTACTTC. The rearrangement links TRBV12-3 or TRBV12-4 to TRBJ2-7; D is tentatively TRBD1 or TRBD2 (5 bases each). The CDR3 is made up of 17 amino acids. V was pared by 1 base and J by 2 bases, with 18 bases between.

The CDR3 protein is CASSYWAGESNQPQHF. The CDR3, as DNA: TGTGCCAGCAGTTACTGGGCAGGGGAGAGCAATCAGCCCCAGCATTTT. The chain couples TRBV6-2 or TRBV6-3 to TRBJ1-5; maybe TRBD1 (6 bases). This CDR3 spans 16 amino acids. From germline, CDR1 is MNHEY and CDR2 SVGEGT. The V gene lost 1 base and the J gene lost 1 base, with 11 bases spanning the gap.